What follows is one TCR beta chain and its context. This CDR3 is also generated by other DNA sequences in the sample. This entry comes from a study of cytotoxic CD8 clonotypes in ibrutinib-treated CLL. Across the whole study: Once patients had received a median about eleven months of treatment, range 6 to 36, response samples were obtained.

Per the germline V gene, CDR1 is SGHTA and CDR2 is FQGNSA. The CDR3 is 12 amino acids. The V gene lost 1 base and the J gene lost 5 bases, with 3 bases spanning the gap. Sequencing used immunoSEQ multiplex PCR; TCRdb keeps in-frame clones, though not all of them. Of roughly 180,000 clones in the sample, approximately 72% are singletons; the top ten hold about an eighth. The sequence derives from a human donor with chronic lymphocytic leukemia. V and J are TRBV7-2 and TRBJ1-5; no definite D call. This specimen consisted of PBMCs, obtained after 24 months of ibrutinib treatment. This CDR3 reads CASSLGHQPQHF. CDR3 DNA: TGTGCCAGCAGCTTAGGCCATCAGCCCCAGCATTTT.